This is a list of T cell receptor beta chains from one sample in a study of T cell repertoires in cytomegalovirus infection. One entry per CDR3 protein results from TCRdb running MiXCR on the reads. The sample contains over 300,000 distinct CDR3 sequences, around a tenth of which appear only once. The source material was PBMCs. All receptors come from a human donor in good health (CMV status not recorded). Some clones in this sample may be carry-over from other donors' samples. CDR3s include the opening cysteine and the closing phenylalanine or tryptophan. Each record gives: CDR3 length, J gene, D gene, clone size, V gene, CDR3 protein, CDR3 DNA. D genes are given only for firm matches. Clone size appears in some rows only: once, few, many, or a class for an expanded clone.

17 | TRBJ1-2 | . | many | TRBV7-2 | CASSSRHPRQSNYGYTF | TGTGCCAGCAGCTCGAGACACCCCCGACAAAGTAACTATGGCTACACCTTC
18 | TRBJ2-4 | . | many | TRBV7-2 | CASSLTSRGFLAKNIQYF | TGTGCCAGCAGCTTAACTTCGCGAGGATTCCTAGCCAAAAACATTCAGTACTTC
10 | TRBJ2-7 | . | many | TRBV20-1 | CSGYHYEQYF | TGCAGTGGATACCACTACGAGCAGTACTTC
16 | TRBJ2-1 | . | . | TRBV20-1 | CSASGETGILYNEQFF | TGCAGTGCTAGCGGGGAGACAGGAATACTCTACAATGAGCAGTTCTTC
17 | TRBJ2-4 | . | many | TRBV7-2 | CASSLVEGIKTKNIQYF | TGTGCCAGCAGCTTAGTAGAAGGGATAAAAACCAAAAACATTCAGTACTTC
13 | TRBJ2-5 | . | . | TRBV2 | CASGGGGGETQYF | TGTGCCAGCGGGGGGGGGGGCGGAGAGACCCAGTACTTC
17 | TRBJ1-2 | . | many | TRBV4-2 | CASSQGGGTRLPYGYTF | TGTGCCAGCAGCCAGGGCGGTGGCACCCGTCTACCCTATGGCTACACCTTC
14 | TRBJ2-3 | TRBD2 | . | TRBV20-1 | CSAIAGGPMDTQYF | TGCAGTGCCATAGCGGGGGGGCCCATGGATACGCAGTATTTT
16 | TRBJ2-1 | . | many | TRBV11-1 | CASSSRLDSSFNEQFF | TGTGCCAGCAGCTCGCGACTGGACTCCTCGTTCAATGAGCAGTTCTTC
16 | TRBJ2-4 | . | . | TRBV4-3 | CASSQIGQTAKNIQYF | TGCGCCAGCAGCCAAATCGGACAGACAGCCAAAAACATTCAGTACTTC
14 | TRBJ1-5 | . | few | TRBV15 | CATSRDTYNQPQHF | TGTGCCACCAGCAGAGACACGTACAATCAGCCCCAGCATTTT
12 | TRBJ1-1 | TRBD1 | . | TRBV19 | CATRDRGHEAFF | TGTGCCACCCGGGACAGGGGACATGAAGCTTTCTTT
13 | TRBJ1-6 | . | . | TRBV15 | CATSRVYNSPLHF | TGTGCCACCAGCAGAGTATACAATTCACCCCTCCACTTT
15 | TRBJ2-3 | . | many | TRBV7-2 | CASSFRTLGTDTQYF | TGTGCCAGCAGCTTCCGGACGCTTGGGACAGATACGCAGTATTTT
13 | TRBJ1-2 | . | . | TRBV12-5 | CASGLVQNYGYTF | TGTGCTAGTGGTTTGGTACAGAACTATGGCTACACCTTC
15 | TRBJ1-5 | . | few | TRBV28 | CASSSPTGSNQPQHF | TGTGCCAGCAGTTCCCCTACAGGTAGCAATCAGCCCCAGCATTTT
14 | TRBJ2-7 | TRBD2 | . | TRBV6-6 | CASTPGTSLKEQYF | TGTGCCAGCACCCCTGGGACTAGCCTAAAGGAGCAGTACTTC
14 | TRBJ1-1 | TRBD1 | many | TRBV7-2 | CASSFDRAGAEAFF | TGTGCCAGCAGCTTCGACAGGGCGGGGGCTGAAGCTTTCTTT
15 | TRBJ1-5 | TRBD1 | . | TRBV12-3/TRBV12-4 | CASSSTGGQNQPQHF | TGTGCCAGCAGTTCGACAGGGGGCCAGAATCAGCCCCAGCATTTT
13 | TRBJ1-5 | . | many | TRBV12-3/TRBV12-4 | CASSLTVVQPQHF | TGTGCCAGCAGTTTGACAGTGGTTCAGCCCCAGCATTTT
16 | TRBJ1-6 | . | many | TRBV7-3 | CASSLTGLSYNSPLHF | TGTGCCAGCAGCTTAACGGGATTGTCCTATAATTCACCCCTCCACTTT
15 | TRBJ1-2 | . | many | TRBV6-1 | CASSARTGGDYGYTF | TGTGCCAGCAGTGCTCGGACGGGGGGAGACTATGGCTACACCTTC
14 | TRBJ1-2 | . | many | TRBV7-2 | CASSQDTGPYGYTF | TGTGCCAGCAGCCAGGACACCGGTCCATATGGCTACACCTTC
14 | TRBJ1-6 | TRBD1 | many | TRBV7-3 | CASSSTGARSPLHF | TGTGCCAGCAGCTCGACAGGGGCACGTTCACCCCTCCACTTT
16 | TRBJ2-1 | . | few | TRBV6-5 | CASSYSAGGSYNEQFF | TGTGCCAGCAGTTACTCGGCCGGGGGTTCCTACAATGAGCAGTTCTTC
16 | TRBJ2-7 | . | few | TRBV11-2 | CASSRRGGGRSYEQYF | TGTGCCAGCAGCCGCAGAGGGGGGGGCAGGTCCTACGAGCAGTACTTC
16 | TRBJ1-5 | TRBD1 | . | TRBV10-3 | CAISDGQGLANQPQHF | TGTGCCATCAGTGATGGACAGGGGTTAGCCAATCAGCCCCAGCATTTT
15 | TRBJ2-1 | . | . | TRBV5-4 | CASSSGGQVVNEQFF | TGTGCCAGCAGCTCGGGGGGACAGGTTGTGAATGAGCAGTTCTTC
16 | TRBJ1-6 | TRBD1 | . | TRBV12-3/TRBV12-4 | CASSGQDFSYNSPLHF | TGTGCCAGCAGTGGACAGGACTTCTCCTATAATTCACCCCTCCACTTT
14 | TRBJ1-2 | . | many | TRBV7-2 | CASSLAEAGYGYTF | TGTGCCAGCAGCTTAGCCGAAGCAGGCTATGGCTACACCTTC
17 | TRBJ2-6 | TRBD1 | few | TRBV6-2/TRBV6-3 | CASSRTGASSGANVLTF | TGTGCCAGCAGCCGAACAGGGGCCAGCTCTGGGGCCAACGTCCTGACTTTC
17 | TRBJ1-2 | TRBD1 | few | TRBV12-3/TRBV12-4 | CASSSRTGGGAIAGYTF | TGTGCCAGCAGTTCCCGGACAGGGGGGGGGGCCATCGCAGGCTACACCTTC
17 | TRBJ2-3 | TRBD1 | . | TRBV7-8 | CASSFSGTGRGTDTQYF | TGTGCCAGCAGCTTCTCCGGGACAGGGAGAGGCACAGATACGCAGTATTTT
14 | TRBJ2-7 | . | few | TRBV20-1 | CSAIGGIGVYEQYF | TGCAGTGCTATTGGGGGGATTGGGGTCTACGAGCAGTACTTC
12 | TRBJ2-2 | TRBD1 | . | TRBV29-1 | CSAEDRVGELFF | TGCAGCGCCGAAGACAGGGTTGGGGAGCTGTTTTTT
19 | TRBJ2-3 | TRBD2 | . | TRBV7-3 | CASSLTGSGGARSTDTQYF | TGTGCCAGCAGCTTAACGGGTAGCGGGGGGGCGCGGAGCACAGATACGCAGTATTTT
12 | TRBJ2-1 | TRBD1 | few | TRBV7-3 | CASSSRTGQESF | TGTGCCAGCAGCTCACGGACAGGGCAGGAGTCCTTC
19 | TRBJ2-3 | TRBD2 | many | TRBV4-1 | CASSQDATLTSGGLDTQYF | TGCGCCAGCAGCCAGGACGCTACACTGACTAGCGGGGGCCTAGATACGCAGTATTTT
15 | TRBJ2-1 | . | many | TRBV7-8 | CASSIRDLTGNEQFF | TGTGCCAGCAGTATCCGGGACTTAACAGGAAATGAGCAGTTCTTC
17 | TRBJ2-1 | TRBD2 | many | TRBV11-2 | CASSAVASGGSYNEQFF | TGTGCCAGCAGCGCAGTGGCTAGCGGCGGGTCCTACAATGAGCAGTTCTTC
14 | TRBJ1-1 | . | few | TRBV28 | CASSRNPGTTEAFF | TGTGCCAGCAGTCGTAACCCAGGGACCACTGAAGCTTTCTTT